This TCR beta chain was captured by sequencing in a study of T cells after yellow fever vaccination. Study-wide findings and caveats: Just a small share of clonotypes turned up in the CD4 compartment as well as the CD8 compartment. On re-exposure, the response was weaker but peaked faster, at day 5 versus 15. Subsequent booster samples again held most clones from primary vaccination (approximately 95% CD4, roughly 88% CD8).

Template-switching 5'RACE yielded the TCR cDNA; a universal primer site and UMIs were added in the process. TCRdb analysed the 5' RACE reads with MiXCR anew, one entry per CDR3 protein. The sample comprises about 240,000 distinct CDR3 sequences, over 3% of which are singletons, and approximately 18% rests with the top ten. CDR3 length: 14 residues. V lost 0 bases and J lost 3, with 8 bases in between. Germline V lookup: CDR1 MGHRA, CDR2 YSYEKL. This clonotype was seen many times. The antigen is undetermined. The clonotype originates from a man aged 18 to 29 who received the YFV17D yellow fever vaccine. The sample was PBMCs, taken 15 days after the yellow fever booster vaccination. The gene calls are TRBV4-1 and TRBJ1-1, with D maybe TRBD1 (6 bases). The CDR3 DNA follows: TGCGCCAGCAGCCAAGAGCCAGGGGACACTGAAGCTTTCTTT. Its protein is CASSQEPGDTEAFF.